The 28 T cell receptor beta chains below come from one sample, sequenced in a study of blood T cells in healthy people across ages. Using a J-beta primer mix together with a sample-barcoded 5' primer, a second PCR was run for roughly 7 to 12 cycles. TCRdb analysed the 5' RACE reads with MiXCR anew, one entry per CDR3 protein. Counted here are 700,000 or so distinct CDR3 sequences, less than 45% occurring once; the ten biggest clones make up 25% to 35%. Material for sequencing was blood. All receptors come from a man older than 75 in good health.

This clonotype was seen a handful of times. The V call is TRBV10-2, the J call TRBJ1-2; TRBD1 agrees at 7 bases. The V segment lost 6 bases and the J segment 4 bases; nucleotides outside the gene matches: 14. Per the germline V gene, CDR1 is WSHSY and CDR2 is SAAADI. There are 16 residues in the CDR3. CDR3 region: CASSPGNSRGAYGYTF. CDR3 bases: TGCGCCAGCAGCCCCGGTAATAGCAGGGGGGCCTATGGCTACACCTTC.

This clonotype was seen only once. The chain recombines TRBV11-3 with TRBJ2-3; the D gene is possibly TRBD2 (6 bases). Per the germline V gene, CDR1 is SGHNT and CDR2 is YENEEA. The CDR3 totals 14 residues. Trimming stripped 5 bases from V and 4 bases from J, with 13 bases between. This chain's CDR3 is CASSPTSGADTQYF. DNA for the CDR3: TGTGCCAGCAGCCCGACTAGTGGGGCAGATACGCAGTATTTT.

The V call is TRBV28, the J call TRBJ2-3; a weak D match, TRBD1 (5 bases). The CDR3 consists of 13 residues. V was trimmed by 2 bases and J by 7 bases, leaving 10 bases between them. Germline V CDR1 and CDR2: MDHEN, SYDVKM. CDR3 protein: CASSLAGPNTQYF. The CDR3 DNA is TGTGCCAGCAGTTTAGCAGGGCCGAATACGCAGTATTTT.

The CDR3 sequence: CASTEDRSSYNSPLHF. The CDR3, as DNA: TGTGCCAGCACAGAAGACAGGAGCTCCTATAATTCACCCCTCCACTTT. The chain links TRBV6-1 to TRBJ1-6, with D possibly TRBD1 on 6 matching bases. This CDR3 is 16 amino acids long. The germline V and J ends were trimmed by 7 bases and 0 bases, with 13 bases remaining between them. Germline assignment: CDR1 MNHNS and CDR2 SASEGT.

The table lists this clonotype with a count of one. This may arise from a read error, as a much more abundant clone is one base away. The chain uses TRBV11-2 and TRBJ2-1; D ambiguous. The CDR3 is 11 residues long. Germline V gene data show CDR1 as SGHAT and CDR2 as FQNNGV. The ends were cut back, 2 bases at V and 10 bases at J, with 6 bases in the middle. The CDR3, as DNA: TGTGCCAGCAGCTTATATACGGAGCAGTTCTTC. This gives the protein CASSLYTEQFF.

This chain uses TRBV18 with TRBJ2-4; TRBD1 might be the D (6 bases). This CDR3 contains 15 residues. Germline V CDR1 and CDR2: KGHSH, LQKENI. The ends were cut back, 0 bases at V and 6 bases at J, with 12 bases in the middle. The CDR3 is CASSPPQGFVNIQYF. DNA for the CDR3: TGTGCCAGCTCACCACCACAGGGTTTTGTAAACATTCAGTACTTC.

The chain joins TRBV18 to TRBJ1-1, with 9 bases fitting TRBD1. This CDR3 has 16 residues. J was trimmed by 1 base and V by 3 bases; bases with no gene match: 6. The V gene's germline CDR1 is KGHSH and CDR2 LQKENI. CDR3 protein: CASSPLQGARNTEAFF. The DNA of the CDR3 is TGTGCCAGCTCACCTTTACAGGGGGCTAGGAACACTGAAGCTTTCTTT.

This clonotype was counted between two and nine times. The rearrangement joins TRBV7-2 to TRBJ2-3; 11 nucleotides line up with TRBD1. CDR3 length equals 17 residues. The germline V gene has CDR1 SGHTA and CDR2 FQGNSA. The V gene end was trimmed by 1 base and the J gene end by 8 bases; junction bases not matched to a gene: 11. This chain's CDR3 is CASSLGAGTGGVGTQYF. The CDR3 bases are TGTGCCAGCAGCTTAGGGGCCGGGACAGGGGGTGTTGGTACGCAGTATTTT.

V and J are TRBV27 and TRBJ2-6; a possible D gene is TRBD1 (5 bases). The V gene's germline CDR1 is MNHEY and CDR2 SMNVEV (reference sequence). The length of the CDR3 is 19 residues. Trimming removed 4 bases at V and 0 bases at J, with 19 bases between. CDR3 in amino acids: CASSYRRQTPGSGANVLTF. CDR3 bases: TGTGCCAGCAGTTACCGACGACAGACCCCAGGCTCTGGGGCCAACGTCCTGACTTTC. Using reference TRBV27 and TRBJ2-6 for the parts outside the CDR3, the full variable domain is EAQVTQNPRYLITVTGKKLTVTCSQNMNHEYMSWYRQDPGLGLRQIYYSMNVEVTDKGDVPEGYKVSRKEKRNFPLILESPSPNQTSLYFCASSYRRQTPGSGANVLTFGAGSRLTVL.

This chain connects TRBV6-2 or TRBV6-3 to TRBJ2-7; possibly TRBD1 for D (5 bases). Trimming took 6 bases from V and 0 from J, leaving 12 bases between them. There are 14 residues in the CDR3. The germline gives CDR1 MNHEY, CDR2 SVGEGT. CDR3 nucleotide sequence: TGTGCCAGCAGACAAACCAGGGCCTCCTACGAGCAGTACTTC. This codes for CASRQTRASYEQYF.

CDR3 sequence (DNA): TGTGCCAGCAGCTTTTCCGGGACGCAGGCTAACTATGGCTACACCTTC. Translated: CASSFSGTQANYGYTF. This rearrangement joins TRBV9 to TRBJ1-2; D possibly corresponds to TRBD1 (5 bases). V was cut by 4 bases and J by 0 bases, with 16 bases left in between. Germline V gene data show CDR1 as SGDLS and CDR2 as YYNGEE. The CDR3 is 16 amino acids.

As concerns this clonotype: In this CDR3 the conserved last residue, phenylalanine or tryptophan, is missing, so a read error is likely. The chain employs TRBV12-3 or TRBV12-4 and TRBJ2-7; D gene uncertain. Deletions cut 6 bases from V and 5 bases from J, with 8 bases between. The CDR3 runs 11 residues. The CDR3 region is CASSYLNEQYL. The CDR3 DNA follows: TGTGCCAGCAGCTACTTGAACGAGCAGTACTTA.

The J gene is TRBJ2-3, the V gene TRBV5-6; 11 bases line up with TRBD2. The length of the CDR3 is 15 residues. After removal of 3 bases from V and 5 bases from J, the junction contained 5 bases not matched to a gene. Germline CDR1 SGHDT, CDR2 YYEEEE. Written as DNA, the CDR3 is TGTGCCAGCAGCTCACCGGGACTAGCGGAAGATACGCAGTATTTT. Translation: CASSSPGLAEDTQYF.

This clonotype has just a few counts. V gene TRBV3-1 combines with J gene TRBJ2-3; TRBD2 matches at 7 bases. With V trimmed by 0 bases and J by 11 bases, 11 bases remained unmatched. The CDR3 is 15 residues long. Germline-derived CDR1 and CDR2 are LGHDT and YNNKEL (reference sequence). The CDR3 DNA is TGTGCCAGCAGCCAAGATAATATAGGACTAGGTGAGCAGTATTTT. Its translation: CASSQDNIGLGEQYF.

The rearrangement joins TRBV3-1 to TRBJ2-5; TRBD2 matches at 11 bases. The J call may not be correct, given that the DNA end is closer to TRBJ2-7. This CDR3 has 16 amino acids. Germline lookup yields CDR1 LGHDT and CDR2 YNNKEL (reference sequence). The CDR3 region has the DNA TGTGCCAGCAGCCAAGATAGCGGGGGGGCCCCCCACGAGCAGTACTTC. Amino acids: CASSQDSGGAPHEQYF.

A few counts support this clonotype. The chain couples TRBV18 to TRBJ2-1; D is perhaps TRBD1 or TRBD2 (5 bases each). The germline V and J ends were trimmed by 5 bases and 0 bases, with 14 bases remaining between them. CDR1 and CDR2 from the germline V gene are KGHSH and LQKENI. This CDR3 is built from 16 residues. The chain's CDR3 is CASSATGASSYNEQFF. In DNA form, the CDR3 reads TGTGCCAGCTCAGCAACCGGGGCAAGCTCCTACAATGAGCAGTTCTTC.

The CDR3 here is CASSLRVEQFF. The CDR3, as DNA: TGTGCCAGCAGTTTGAGGGTTGAGCAGTTCTTC. The chain uses TRBV12-3 or TRBV12-4 and TRBJ2-1, with TRBD2 as a possible D gene (5 bases). The CDR3 has 11 residues. V was cut by 3 bases and J by 9 bases, with 6 bases left in between.

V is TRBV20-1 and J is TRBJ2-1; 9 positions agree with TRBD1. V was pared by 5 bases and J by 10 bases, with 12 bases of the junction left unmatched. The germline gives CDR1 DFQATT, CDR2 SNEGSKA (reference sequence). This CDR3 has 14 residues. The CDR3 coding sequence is TGCAGTGCTCAAAGACAGGGGGTTTCCGACGAGCAGTTCTTC. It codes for CSAQRQGVSDEQFF.

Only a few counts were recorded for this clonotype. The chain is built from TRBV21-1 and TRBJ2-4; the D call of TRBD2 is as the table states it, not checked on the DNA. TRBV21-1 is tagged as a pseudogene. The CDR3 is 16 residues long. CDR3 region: CASSTRTATPKNIQYF. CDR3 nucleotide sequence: TGTGCCAGCAGCACCCGGACGGCCACACCAAAAAACATTCAGTACTTC.

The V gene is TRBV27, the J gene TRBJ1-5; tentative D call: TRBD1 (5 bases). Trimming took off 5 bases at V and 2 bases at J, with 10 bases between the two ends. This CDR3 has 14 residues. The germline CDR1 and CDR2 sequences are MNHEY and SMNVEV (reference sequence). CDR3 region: CASSRIQGNQPQHF. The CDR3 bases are TGTGCCAGCAGTCGAATACAGGGCAATCAGCCCCAGCATTTT.

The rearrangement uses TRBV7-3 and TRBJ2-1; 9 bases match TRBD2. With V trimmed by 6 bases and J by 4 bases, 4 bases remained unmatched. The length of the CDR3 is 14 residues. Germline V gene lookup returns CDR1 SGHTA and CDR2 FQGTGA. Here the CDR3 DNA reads TGTGCCAGCAGTATGGGACTAGCTTACAATGAGCAGTTCTTC. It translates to CASSMGLAYNEQFF. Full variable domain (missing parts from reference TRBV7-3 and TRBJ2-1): GAGVSQTPSNKVTEKGKYVELRCDPISGHTALYWYRQSLGQGPEFLIYFQGTGAADDSGLPNDRFFAVRPEGSVSTLKIQRTERGDSAVYLCASSMGLAYNEQFFGPGTRLTVL.

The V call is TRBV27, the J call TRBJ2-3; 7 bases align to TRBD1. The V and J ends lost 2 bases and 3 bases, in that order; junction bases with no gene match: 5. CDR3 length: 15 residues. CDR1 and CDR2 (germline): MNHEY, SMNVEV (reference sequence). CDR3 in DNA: TGTGCCAGCAGTTTAGAGGGGGCGCTGACAGATACGCAGTATTTT. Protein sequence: CASSLEGALTDTQYF.

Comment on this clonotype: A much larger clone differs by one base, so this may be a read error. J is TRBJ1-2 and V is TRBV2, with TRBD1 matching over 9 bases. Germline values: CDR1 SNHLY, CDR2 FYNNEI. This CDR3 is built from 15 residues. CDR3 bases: TGTGCCAGCAGTGAAGACAGGGGGCGAAACTATGGCTGCACCTTC. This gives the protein CASSEDRGRNYGCTF.

The CDR3: CASSPGRGLGADTQYF. CDR3 in DNA: TGCGCCAGCAGCCCCGGGAGAGGATTGGGTGCAGATACGCAGTATTTT. V and J are TRBV5-1 and TRBJ2-3; D is perhaps TRBD2 (6 bases). Per the germline V gene, CDR1 is SGHRS and CDR2 is YFSETQ. The CDR3 is made up of 16 amino acids. Trimming took 4 bases from V and 4 from J, leaving 19 bases between them.

CDR3 protein: CSAGAGAGNEQFF. The CDR3 coding sequence is TGCAGTGCTGGAGCGGGGGCGGGGAATGAGCAGTTCTTC. The chain uses TRBV20-1 and TRBJ2-1, with TRBD2 identical over 8 bases. V lost 5 bases to trimming and J lost 7 bases; unmatched junction nucleotides: 7. Germline CDR1 is DFQATT and CDR2 is SNEGSKA (reference sequence). The CDR3 totals 13 residues.

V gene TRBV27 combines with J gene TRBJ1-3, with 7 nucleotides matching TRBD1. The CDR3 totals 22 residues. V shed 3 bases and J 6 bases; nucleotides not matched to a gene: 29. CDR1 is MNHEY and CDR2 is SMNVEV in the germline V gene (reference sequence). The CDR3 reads CASSFMPPTGLAEVGLKNTIYF. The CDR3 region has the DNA TGTGCCAGCAGTTTTATGCCCCCGACAGGGTTGGCGGAGGTGGGCTTAAAAAACACCATATATTTT.

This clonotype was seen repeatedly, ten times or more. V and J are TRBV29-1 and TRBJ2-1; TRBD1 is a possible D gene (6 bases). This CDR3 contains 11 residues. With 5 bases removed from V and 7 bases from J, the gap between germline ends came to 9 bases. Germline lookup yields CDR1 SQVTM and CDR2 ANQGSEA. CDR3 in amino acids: CSVLRGNEQFF. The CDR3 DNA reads TGCAGCGTTCTCAGGGGTAATGAGCAGTTCTTC.

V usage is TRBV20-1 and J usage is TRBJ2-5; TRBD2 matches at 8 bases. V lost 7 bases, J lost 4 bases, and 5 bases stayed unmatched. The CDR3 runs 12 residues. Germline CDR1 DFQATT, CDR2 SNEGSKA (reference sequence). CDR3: CSGSLAGETQYF. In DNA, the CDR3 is TGCAGTGGGTCTCTAGCGGGAGAGACCCAGTACTTC.